This T cell receptor (beta chain) derives from a study of blood T cells in healthy people across ages. Findings of the study overall: CMV status of donors was unknown, possibly confounding expanded clonotype changes. Observed TCR beta diversity showed a strong correlation with the percentage of naive T cells as measured by flow cytometry.

The use of a sample-barcoded 5' primer and a J-beta primer mix characterized a second PCR of roughly 7 to 11 cycles. Each cDNA molecule received a tag from a template-switch adaptor that had 12 random nucleotides. TCRdb analysed the 5' RACE reads with MiXCR anew, one entry per CDR3 protein. The table records about 1.5 million distinct CDR3 sequences, about 42% of them present only once. Worth noting for this clonotype: Antigen unknown.

Sequenced material: blood. The sequence came from a young woman in good health.

CDR3 region: CASSSGRARTGELFF. In DNA, the CDR3 is TGTGCCAGCAGCTCAGGGAGAGCCCGCACCGGGGAGCTGTTTTTT. The rearrangement joins TRBV6-2 or TRBV6-3 to TRBJ2-2; D might be TRBD1 or TRBD2, each matching 5 bases. Trimming took 6 bases from V and 4 from J, leaving 15 bases between them. Germline V gene sequence: CDR1 MNHEY, CDR2 SVGEGT. The length of the CDR3 is 15 residues.